Below, 28 T cell receptor beta chains from the same sample are listed, as sequenced in a study of CD8+ T cells in alopecia areata. In each case, RNA was isolated and then reverse transcribed into cDNA as the sequencing template. TCRdb's table, derived via immunoSEQ multiplex PCR, lists solely in-frame clones and lacks some. The sample comprises 100,000 to 150,000 clones, 60% to 65% of which are singletons, and 5.7% rests with the top ten. The treatment: oral pan-JAK inhibitor, 5-10 mg twice daily. Material: CD4+ T cells sorted from blood, obtained at week 4, from a patient treated with tofacitinib. These receptor sequences come from a human donor with alopecia areata.

This clone appeared a few times. Mismatch with germline at one junction end may stem from a read error. The V call is TRBV2, the J call TRBJ2-3; D remains unclear. CDR3 size: 9 residues. Per germline, CDR1 SNHLY and CDR2 FYNNEI. The CDR3 DNA is TGTGCCAGCAGAGATACGCAGTATTTT. Its translation is CASRDTQYF.

This clone was counted only a few times. The chain couples TRBV29-1 to TRBJ2-1; either TRBD1 or TRBD2 may fit D (5 bases each). This CDR3 contains 11 residues. Between the trimmed V and J ends, which lost 4 bases and 5 bases, there was a span of 6 bases. Per germline, CDR1 SQVTM and CDR2 ANQGSEA. CDR3 nucleotides: TGCAGCGTTGTGGGGGACAATGAGCAGTTCTTC. Protein product: CSVVGDNEQFF.

This chain uses TRBV28 with TRBJ2-7; TRBD1 is a possible D gene (5 bases). Deletions cut 1 base from V and 6 bases from J, with 10 bases between. Germline lookup yields CDR1 MDHEN and CDR2 SYDVKM. This CDR3 has 13 residues. The CDR3, as DNA: TGTGCCAGCAGTTTATTTAGGGGCCCCGAGCAGTACTTC. Protein: CASSLFRGPEQYF.

The gene calls are TRBV10-3 and TRBJ1-1; 10 bases map to TRBD1. The V and J ends lost 6 bases and 5 bases, in that order; junction bases with no gene match: 6. The germline V gene has CDR1 ENHRY and CDR2 SYGVKD. This CDR3 has 14 residues. CDR3 in amino acids: CAISHRDRGTEAFF. CDR3 DNA: TGTGCCATCAGCCACCGGGACAGGGGTACTGAAGCTTTCTTT.

The chain is built from TRBV29-1 and TRBJ2-7, with D tentatively TRBD1 or TRBD2 (5 bases each). Trimming removed 5 bases at V and 2 bases at J, with 10 bases between. Germline V gene sequence: CDR1 SQVTM, CDR2 ANQGSEA. The CDR3 is 12 amino acids. The CDR3 bases are TGCAGCGTTTTGGGGGAGACCTACGAGCAGTACTTC. This gives the protein CSVLGETYEQYF.

This chain uses TRBV5-1 with TRBJ2-5; possible D gene TRBD1, 5 bases. Germline loops: CDR1 SGHRS, CDR2 YFSETQ. The CDR3 extends over 13 amino acids. V lost 4 bases and J 1 base, leaving 8 bases between the germline ends. This CDR3 reads CASSEDIQETQYF. In DNA, the CDR3 is TGCGCCAGCAGCGAGGACATCCAAGAGACCCAGTACTTC.

V is TRBV9 and J is TRBJ2-5, with D perhaps matching TRBD2 (5 bases). Trimming took off 0 bases at V and 5 bases at J, with 11 bases between the two ends. Germline lookup yields CDR1 SGDLS and CDR2 YYNGEE. The length of the CDR3 is 14 residues. The CDR3 bases are TGTGCCAGCAGCGTAGCTTGGGAGTCGGAGACCCAGTACTTC. Its translation: CASSVAWESETQYF.

V and J are TRBV5-1 and TRBJ1-1, with D perhaps TRBD1 (5 bases). This CDR3 is 14 amino acids long. Germline V gene data show CDR1 as SGHRS and CDR2 as YFSETQ. Trimming pared 0 bases from V and 1 base from J, leaving 7 bases between. The chain's CDR3 is CASSLDTGNTEAFF. Here the CDR3 DNA reads TGCGCCAGCAGCTTGGATACAGGGAACACTGAAGCTTTCTTT.

Only a few counts were recorded for this clone. V gene TRBV27 combines with J gene TRBJ1-4; tentative D call: TRBD1 (6 bases). There are 14 residues in the CDR3. Germline V CDR1 and CDR2: MNHEY, SMNVEV (reference sequence). V shed 5 bases and J shed 9 bases, with 16 bases lying between them. The CDR3 DNA is TGTGCCAGCAGTCCCACTAGACAGGAAAAAAAACTGTTTTTT. The encoded protein is CASSPTRQEKKLFF.

On this clone itself: Relative to the germline gene, one junction end is altered; a read error may explain this. This chain uses TRBV27 with TRBJ1-5; D is undetermined. The germline V gene has CDR1 MNHEY and CDR2 SMNVEV (reference sequence). CDR3 length equals 13 residues. The CDR3 region is CAGRPLFDQPQHF. CDR3 DNA sequence: TGTGCCGGCAGACCACTATTCGATCAGCCCCAGCATTTT.

In this sample, this clone turned up a few times. The genes are TRBV6-6 and TRBJ2-7; TRBD1 matches 8 bases. Germline V CDR1 and CDR2: MNHNY, SVGAGI (reference sequence). There are 13 residues in the CDR3. J was trimmed by 7 bases and V by 7 bases; bases with no gene match: 9. The CDR3 region has the DNA TGTGCCAGCACCGACAGGGGAAGGGATGAGCAGTACTTC. It translates to CASTDRGRDEQYF.

The chain combines TRBV25-1 with TRBJ1-1; D gene uncertain. The ends were cut back, 3 bases at V and 1 base at J, with 6 bases in the middle. The CDR3 is 13 residues long. In germline, CDR1 is MGHDK, CDR2 SYGVNS. CDR3 sequence reads: CASSDRPNTEAFF. In DNA form, the CDR3 reads TGTGCCAGCAGTGACAGGCCGAACACTGAAGCTTTCTTT. The whole variable domain, filled in from reference TRBV25-1 and TRBJ1-1, reads EADIYQTPRYLVIGTGKKITLECSQTMGHDKMYWYQQDPGMELHLIHYSYGVNSTEKGDLSSESTVSRIRTEHFPLTLESARPSHTSQYLCASSDRPNTEAFFGQGTRLTVV.

The CDR3 loop reads CASPGTSGELFF. CDR3 bases: TGTGCCTCTCCCGGGACATCCGGGGAGCTGTTTTTT. This rearrangement joins TRBV30 to TRBJ2-2; D may be TRBD1 (6 bases). CDR1 is GTSNPN, CDR2 SVGIG, per germline (reference sequence). This CDR3 is 12 amino acids long. V was cut by 7 bases and J by 6 bases, with 12 bases left in between.

As concerns this clone: Other DNA sequences in this specimen translate into the identical CDR3. The rearrangement joins TRBV6-6 to TRBJ2-7; D unresolved. The CDR3 runs 14 residues. The germline V and J ends were trimmed by 0 bases and 1 base, with 7 bases remaining between them. The germline V gene encodes CDR1 MNHNY and CDR2 SVGAGI (reference sequence). The CDR3 protein is CASSYSGSSYEQYF. CDR3 DNA sequence: TGTGCCAGCAGTTACTCTGGGTCGTCCTACGAGCAGTACTTC.

The chain joins TRBV7-9 to TRBJ1-1; D unclear. CDR1 SEHNR and CDR2 FQNEAQ come from the germline V gene (reference sequence). There are 14 residues in the CDR3. V gave up 8 bases and J gave up 6 bases, with 19 bases separating them. The CDR3 coding sequence is TGTGCCAGCTCCGTCCCGGCGGGGAGCCCTGAAGCTTTCTTT. Residues: CASSVPAGSPEAFF.

The chain links TRBV30 to TRBJ2-3; D tentatively fits TRBD1 or TRBD2 (6 bases each). Trimming shortened V by 3 bases and J by 1 base, and 20 bases separated the two germline ends. Germline loops: CDR1 GTSNPN, CDR2 SVGIG (reference sequence). The CDR3 runs to 17 residues. The CDR3: CAWSQKGGGTGTDTQYF. The CDR3 DNA follows: TGTGCCTGGAGCCAAAAGGGGGGCGGGACGGGCACAGATACGCAGTATTTT. Combining the CDR3 with reference TRBV30 and TRBJ2-3 gives the whole variable domain SQTIHQWPATLVQPVGSPLSLECTVEGTSNPNLYWYRQAAGRGLQLLFYSVGIGQISSEVPQNLSASRPQDRQFILSSKKLLLSDSGFYLCAWSQKGGGTGTDTQYFGPGTRLTVL.

The V gene is TRBV5-1, the J gene TRBJ2-1; the D gene is possibly TRBD2 (5 bases). V was shortened by 3 bases and J by 0 bases, with 7 bases between the two germline ends. CDR1 is SGHRS and CDR2 is YFSETQ in the germline V gene. The length of the CDR3 is 14 residues. The DNA of the CDR3 is TGCGCCAGCAGCTCCGGGAACTCCTACAATGAGCAGTTCTTC. Amino acids: CASSSGNSYNEQFF.

The rearrangement links TRBV25-1 to TRBJ1-1, with D possibly TRBD1 on 6 matching bases. The V gene's germline CDR1 is MGHDK and CDR2 SYGVNS. V lost 4 bases and J lost 6, with 15 bases in between. The CDR3 loop spans 14 amino acids. The DNA for the CDR3 is TGTGCCAGCAGTGGGCTGGGGGGCGCGGCTGAAGCTTTCTTT. Translation gives CASSGLGGAAEAFF.

Ten or more counts support this clone. The rearrangement links TRBV2 to TRBJ2-5; D is perhaps TRBD2 (6 bases). The CDR3 is 12 residues long. Germline V gene sequence: CDR1 SNHLY, CDR2 FYNNEI. Trimming took off 8 bases at V and 0 bases at J, with 7 bases between the two ends. This chain's CDR3 is CASGGYQETQYF. The CDR3 DNA sequence: TGTGCCAGCGGGGGGTACCAAGAGACCCAGTACTTC.

This chain connects TRBV27 to TRBJ2-1; 7 bases are a match to TRBD2. This CDR3 has 16 amino acids. V shed 5 bases, J shed 8 bases, and the junction held 15 bases outside the gene matches. Germline assignment: CDR1 MNHEY and CDR2 SMNVEV (reference sequence). CDR3 region: CASSPGRDYTADEQFF. The CDR3 coding sequence is TGTGCCAGCAGTCCCGGTAGGGACTATACCGCGGATGAGCAGTTCTTC.

The rearrangement links TRBV6-1 to TRBJ2-3; D not resolved. The V end was cut by 2 bases, the J end by 4 bases, with 7 bases between. Germline lookup yields CDR1 MNHNS and CDR2 SASEGT. The length of the CDR3 is 13 residues. CDR3 protein: CASSESSADTQYF. Here the CDR3 DNA reads TGTGCCAGCAGTGAATCCTCAGCAGATACGCAGTATTTT.

This clone was counted a few times. The chain joins TRBV7-2 to TRBJ2-1, with D maybe TRBD2 (6 bases). The CDR3 runs to 18 residues. V was trimmed by 1 base and J by 3 bases, leaving 19 bases between them. Per germline, CDR1 SGHTA and CDR2 FQGNSA. CDR3 loop: CASSLEQPSGARYNEQFF. CDR3 bases: TGTGCCAGCAGCTTAGAGCAGCCCTCGGGAGCCCGCTACAATGAGCAGTTCTTC.

The chain links TRBV28 to TRBJ2-6, with a tentative D call TRBD1 (6 bases). Trimming left V 1 base short and J 2 bases short, with 6 bases between. This CDR3 comprises 15 residues. Germline CDR1 MDHEN, CDR2 SYDVKM. The CDR3 spells CASSLSGAGANVLTF. In DNA, the CDR3 is TGTGCCAGCAGTTTATCAGGGGCTGGGGCCAACGTCCTGACTTTC.

The chain joins TRBV9 to TRBJ2-5; no clear D. Between the trimmed V and J ends, which lost 2 bases and 5 bases, there was a span of 10 bases. The CDR3 is 13 residues long. CDR1 and CDR2 from the germline V gene are SGDLS and YYNGEE. The CDR3 DNA is TGTGCCAGCAGCGTGGGCTTGCGGGAGACCCAGTACTTC. This codes for CASSVGLRETQYF.

The CDR3 reads CASSLGLATDTQYF. The DNA of the CDR3 is TGCGCCAGCAGCTTGGGGCTAGCCACAGATACGCAGTATTTT. The V and J genes are TRBV5-1 and TRBJ2-3; a weak D match, TRBD2 (5 bases). This CDR3 is 14 amino acids long. Trimming pared 0 bases from V and 2 bases from J, leaving 7 bases between. Per the germline V gene, CDR1 is SGHRS and CDR2 is YFSETQ.

This chain links TRBV4-1 with TRBJ2-1, with a possible D match to TRBD2 (6 bases). V lost 0 bases, J lost 7 bases, and 13 bases lay in between. This CDR3 has 15 residues. Germline assignment: CDR1 MGHRA and CDR2 YSYEKL. CDR3 sequence: CASSQEGQGGNEQFF. The DNA of the CDR3 is TGCGCCAGCAGCCAAGAAGGCCAGGGAGGAAATGAGCAGTTCTTC.

The CDR3 here is CASTRGLDQPQHF. The CDR3, as DNA: TGTGCCAGCACCCGGGGGTTGGATCAGCCCCAGCATTTT. The chain is built from TRBV6-5 and TRBJ1-5; a weak D match, TRBD1 (5 bases). With 7 bases removed from V and 5 bases from J, the gap between germline ends came to 12 bases. CDR1 MNHEY and CDR2 SVGAGI come from the germline V gene. The CDR3 spans 13 residues.

This clone was detected a few times. The chain uses TRBV5-1 and TRBJ2-1; D uncertain. V lost 0 bases and J 5 bases, leaving 6 bases between the germline ends. CDR1 is SGHRS, CDR2 YFSETQ, per germline. The CDR3 has 13 amino acids. CDR3 DNA sequence: TGCGCCAGCAGCTTGGAACCAAACAATGAGCAGTTCTTC. Its translation is CASSLEPNNEQFF.